The 18 T cell receptor beta chains reported below all come from one sample, sequenced in a study of T cells in Graves' hyperthyroidism and ophthalmopathy. TCR beta CDR3 region amplification was performed from RNA transcripts. When the TCR CDR3 underwent first-round RT-PCR, the HTBI primer set was used. TCRdb independently ran MiXCR on the multiplex PCR reads; one entry per CDR3 protein. This table holds 250,000 to 300,000 distinct CDR3 sequences, 13% to 15% found once. The sequenced sample consisted of blood. Every receptor here comes from a woman between 40 and 55 years old with Graves' hyperthyroidism that later progressed to Graves' ophthalmopathy.

The chain is built from TRBV9 and TRBJ2-1; the match to TRBD2 covers 8 bases. The junction had 11 bases not matched to a gene; V was cut back by 3 bases and J by 9 bases. The germline CDR1 and CDR2 sequences are SGDLS and YYNGEE. There are 15 residues in the CDR3. The CDR3 coding sequence is TGTGCCAGCAGCGCACCCACGGGACTAGTCGGTGAGCAGTTCTTC. This codes for CASSAPTGLVGEQFF.

Many counts were recorded for this clonotype. The chain links TRBV9 to TRBJ2-5; D not resolved. This CDR3 contains 13 residues. The V gene lost 0 bases and the J gene lost 4 bases, with 7 bases spanning the gap. Germline CDR1 and CDR2: SGDLS and YYNGEE. For the CDR3, the DNA is TGTGCCAGCAGCGTAGATGTCGGAGAGACCCAGTACTTC. This sequence encodes CASSVDVGETQYF.

In this sample, this clonotype turned up many times. The chain joins TRBV28 to TRBJ2-2; no firm D call. V was cut by 2 bases and J by 5 bases, with 12 bases left in between. Germline CDR1 reads MDHEN; CDR2 reads SYDVKM. The CDR3 consists of 15 residues. CDR3 in amino acids: CASSLIPGVTGELFF. The CDR3 region has the DNA TGTGCCAGCAGTTTAATCCCAGGTGTTACCGGGGAGCTGTTTTTT.

This clonotype was detected ten times or more. Written as DNA, the CDR3 is TGTGCCAGCAGCCCAGTAATCGCCAACTACGAGCAGTACTTC. Its translation: CASSPVIANYEQYF. V gene TRBV3-1 combines with J gene TRBJ2-7, with D hard to call. Trimming took off 4 bases at V and 3 bases at J, with 13 bases between the two ends. The germline V gene has CDR1 LGHDT and CDR2 YNNKEL (reference sequence). The CDR3 has 14 amino acids.

The chain joins TRBV28 to TRBJ2-3; D is possibly TRBD1 or TRBD2 (6 bases each). CDR3 length: 13 amino acids. Per germline, CDR1 MDHEN and CDR2 SYDVKM. Trimming shortened V by 6 bases and J by 3 bases, and 10 bases separated the two germline ends. The CDR3 protein is CASRQGGTDTQYF. CDR3 sequence (DNA): TGTGCCAGCAGACAGGGAGGTACAGATACGCAGTATTTT.

The V gene is TRBV19, the J gene TRBJ2-4, with D uncertain. CDR3 length: 15 residues. Deletions cut 1 base from V and 3 bases from J, with 10 bases between. Germline-derived CDR1 and CDR2 are LNHDA and SQIVND (reference sequence). The CDR3 loop reads CASSIALDLKNIQYF. The CDR3 DNA is TGTGCCAGTAGTATAGCCCTAGACCTCAAAAACATTCAGTACTTC.

This clonotype has a count of ten or more. The genes are TRBV6-1 and TRBJ2-1; the D gene is possibly TRBD1 (6 bases). V lost 5 bases, J lost 7 bases, and 12 bases lay in between. The CDR3 totals 13 residues. Germline CDR1 and CDR2: MNHNS and SASEGT. The CDR3 DNA sequence: TGTGCCAGCAGTATTACAGGGAGAAATGAGCAGTTCTTC. Translation: CASSITGRNEQFF.

The chain has TRBV4-2 and TRBJ2-1; D remains unclear. V was cut by 1 base and J by 2 bases, with 12 bases left in between. The length of the CDR3 is 16 residues. Germline-derived CDR1 and CDR2 are LGHNA and YNFKEQ. The CDR3 DNA reads TGTGCCAGCAGCCAAGCTAGGGATAGCCCCTACAATGAGCAGTTCTTC. It translates to CASSQARDSPYNEQFF.

In this sample, this clonotype turned up many times. The chain employs TRBV11-1 and TRBJ2-3, with TRBD2 matching over 9 bases. V lost 2 bases to trimming and J lost 1 base; unmatched junction nucleotides: 13. CDR1 and CDR2 (germline): SGHAT, FQDESV (reference sequence). The CDR3 extends over 19 amino acids. The CDR3 DNA reads as TGTGCCAGCAGCTTATTTCCTGTCCGCGCTAGCGGGGGCACAGATACGCAGTATTTT. This encodes CASSLFPVRASGGTDTQYF.

Many counts were recorded for this clonotype. The chain joins TRBV29-1 to TRBJ2-1, with 9 bases lining up with TRBD2. The CDR3 runs 14 residues. Per germline, CDR1 SQVTM and CDR2 ANQGSEA. Germline trimming cut 6 bases from V and 4 bases from J; bases unmatched to any gene: 7. As DNA, the CDR3 is TGCAGCGTCCCAAGCGGGAGGAGGTACAATGAGCAGTTCTTC. Encoded protein: CSVPSGRRYNEQFF.

In nucleotides, the CDR3 is TGCAGTGCTAGATCGGCCGGGGCCCAGCCCCAGCATTTT. Protein product: CSARSAGAQPQHF. The V and J genes are TRBV20-1 and TRBJ1-5, with a possible D match to TRBD1 (5 bases). The CDR3 has 13 residues. V lost 2 bases, J lost 7 bases, and 12 bases lay in between. The germline V gene has CDR1 DFQATT and CDR2 SNEGSKA (reference sequence).

Many counts were recorded for this clonotype. CDR3 nucleotides: TGTGCCAGCATTGACAGGGCCAAGGGGAACACCATATATTTT. This codes for CASIDRAKGNTIYF. The chain recombines TRBV28 with TRBJ1-3, with 7 nucleotides matching TRBD1. The CDR3 is made up of 14 amino acids. V shed 7 bases, J shed 7 bases, and the junction held 10 bases outside the gene matches. Germline assignment: CDR1 MDHEN and CDR2 SYDVKM.

This clonotype occurred many times. V is TRBV5-1 and J is TRBJ2-7; 10 nucleotides line up with TRBD2. V lost 4 bases, J lost 3 bases, and 4 bases stayed unmatched. This CDR3 spans 14 amino acids. The germline gives CDR1 SGHRS, CDR2 YFSETQ. CDR3 DNA: TGCGCCAGCAGCCCCGGGACTAGCGTCTACGAGCAGTACTTC. It yields the protein CASSPGTSVYEQYF.

This clonotype has ten or more counts. The chain has TRBV19 and TRBJ1-4, with D maybe TRBD1 (5 bases). The germline V and J ends were trimmed by 3 bases and 5 bases, with 13 bases remaining between them. The germline V gene has CDR1 LNHDA and CDR2 SQIVND (reference sequence). This CDR3 has 15 amino acids. Here the CDR3 DNA reads TGTGCCAGTAGTATGGGTATACGGGGGAATGAAAAACTGTTTTTT. This translates into CASSMGIRGNEKLFF.

This clonotype was seen only a few times. V usage is TRBV5-1 and J usage is TRBJ2-1; 10 bases are shared with TRBD1. Looked up from germline, CDR1 is SGHRS and CDR2 is YFSETQ. Unmatched junction bases numbered 6, after V lost 4 bases and J lost 5 bases. This CDR3 region has 15 residues. In DNA, the CDR3 is TGCGCCAGCAGCGGGAGGGGACAGGGGAACAATGAGCAGTTCTTC. Its protein is CASSGRGQGNNEQFF.

This clonotype has at least ten counts. The rearrangement joins TRBV7-3 to TRBJ1-1; D is undetermined. Germline values: CDR1 SGHTA, CDR2 FQGTGA. This CDR3 comprises 13 residues. Deletions cut 0 bases from V and 11 bases from J, with 13 bases between. CDR3: CASSLTASSRAFF. The DNA of the CDR3 is TGTGCCAGCAGCTTAACGGCCTCTTCGAGGGCTTTCTTT.

This clonotype came up many times. The chain couples TRBV28 to TRBJ1-6; D is undetermined. CDR1 MDHEN and CDR2 SYDVKM come from the germline V gene. Between the trimmed V and J ends, which lost 6 bases and 4 bases, there was a span of 7 bases. The CDR3 runs to 13 residues. This CDR3 reads CASSHTYNSPLHF. The CDR3 DNA reads as TGTGCCAGCAGCCATACATATAATTCACCCCTCCACTTT.

This clonotype was seen repeatedly, ten times or more. The rearrangement joins TRBV6-1 to TRBJ2-7; 7 bases align to TRBD1. CDR3 size: 15 residues. The germline V gene has CDR1 MNHNS and CDR2 SASEGT. Losses at the gene ends were 10 bases for V and 6 bases for J; bases not matched to a gene: 18. As DNA, the CDR3 is TGTGCCACTACTTACAGGGGTGAAATCTTGAGCGAGCAGTACTTC. It is translated as CATTYRGEILSEQYF.